This paragraph reports one TCR beta chain. This clone was counted at least ten times. What this receptor recognizes is not known. Qualities for individual bases were not recorded, and no much larger clone is one base off. TCRbeta CDR3 regions were amplified from genomic DNA using the immunoSEQ Assay, a bias-controlled multiplex PCR. The paper's data handling went like this. Nucleated cell counts per sample were estimated from amplification of reference gene primers within the assay. Sequence reads were collapsed and filtered to measure the absolute abundance of every unique TCRbeta CDR3 rearrangement. For each sample, productive Simpson clonality was calculated as the square root of Simpson's diversity index over productive rearrangements. The immuneACCESS repertoire file appears here via TCRdb, limited to in-frame rearrangements. These files lack a portion of the clones; in checked studies, under half of the deficit traces to unresolved V genes, and the cause of the others is not known. The V and J calls and the clone size are those of that table, but D and trimming were determined from the DNA. The sample yields 200,000 to 250,000 clones; around 86% were counted once. Clones ranked in the top ten supply approximately 5.3% of the sample.

Whole blood was collected in K2EDTA tubes by collaborating institutions according to the institutions' own protocols. For TCRbeta analysis, collaborator samples were shipped as frozen whole blood, as isolated PBMCs, or as DNA extracted from either sample type. V gives up 6 bases and J gives up 4 bases, and the segment between their germline ends measures 19 bases. The germline V gene provides CDR1 MDHEN and CDR2 SYDVKM. The CDR3 spans 16 residues, from the cysteine through the phenylalanine. Only the CDR3 DNA is retained, 48 bases long and in frame from the first base. This sample is drawn from a study of blood T cell repertoires in COVID-19 (dated by TCRdb to about 2020). Concerning the study at large: Samples from collaborators originated in the United States, Italy and Spain and spanned both the acute and convalescent phases of COVID-19. Where HLA class I and class II types were available, the types were taken from metadata supplied by the sample provider, not from assay-based typing. Deeply sampled blood TCRbeta repertoires from subjects exposed to, actively infected with, or recovered from COVID-19 were included in the dataset. The repertoires were released in a freely available public database intended as a resource for research on the immune response to SARS-CoV-2. Samples were obtained from the ongoing ImmuneRACE study (first 160 participants) and from 1,000 to 1,500 subjects provided by 6 global collaborators. Sample metadata almost always included a de-identified subject ID, COVID-19 status, age in years and sex. The material from the prospective study consisted of cDNA or gDNA derived from T cells, B-cell-depleted T cells, or PBMCs.

The full study reports these points: The amount of clinical and demographic metadata varied by source and participant and was provided uncurated.

The sequence was collected from a human donor in a cohort sampled during active COVID-19. The chain couples TRBV28 to TRBJ1-3; the D segment could be TRBD1, given 5 matching bases. The sequencing sample was made of peripheral blood. The CDR3 protein sequence reads: CASSPIFQGMGNTIYF. The nucleotide sequence reads as follows: TGTGCCAGCAGCCCAATATTTCAGGGTATGGGAAACACCATATATTTT.